The 4 T cell receptor beta chains given below trace back to one sample, sequenced in a study of blood T cell repertoires in COVID-19. Clones were sequenced by immunoSEQ multiplex PCR, and TCRdb holds only the in-frame ones, with some missing. The sample holds 250,000 to 350,000 clones, approximately 91% seen once. The sample was peripheral blood. These receptors were obtained from a woman in her thirties with COVID-19, enrolled during active disease.

This chain links TRBV7-8 with TRBJ1-1; TRBD1 might be the D (5 bases). This CDR3 has 13 amino acids. V lost 1 base to trimming and J lost 4 bases, with 7 bases between them. CDR1 and CDR2 from the germline V gene are SGHVS and FQNEAQ. CDR3 sequence (DNA): TGTGCCAGCAGCTTAGGACAGCCCACTGAAGCTTTCTTT. It specifies CASSLGQPTEAFF. Using reference TRBV7-8 and TRBJ1-1 for the parts outside the CDR3, the full variable domain is GAGVSQSPRYKVAKRGQDVALRCDPISGHVSLFWYQQALGQGPEFLTYFQNEAQLDKSGLPSDRFFAERPEGSVSTLKIQRTQQEDSAVYLCASSLGQPTEAFFGQGTRLTVV.

The chain is built from TRBV30 and TRBJ2-7, with 8 bases aligning to TRBD2. The CDR3 has 12 amino acids. Germline V gives CDR1 GTSNPN, CDR2 SVGIG (reference sequence). Trimming at V came to 7 bases and at J to 4 bases, leaving 6 bases not matched to a gene. CDR3 loop: CALSGSGYEQYF. The DNA of the CDR3 is TGTGCCTTAAGCGGGAGTGGATACGAGCAGTACTTC.

This clone appeared a single time. The V and J genes are TRBV2 and TRBJ1-1; D uncertain. CDR1 and CDR2 from the germline V gene are SNHLY and FYNNEI. Trimming took 0 bases from V and 1 from J, leaving 6 bases between them. CDR3 length: 14 residues. The CDR3 loop reads CASSEARGNTEAFF. In nucleotides, the CDR3 is TGTGCCAGCAGTGAAGCACGAGGGAACACTGAAGCTTTCTTT. The full variable domain, in which reference TRBV2 and TRBJ1-1 provide the parts outside the CDR3, is EPEVTQTPSHQVTQMGQEVILRCVPISNHLYFYWYRQILGQKVEFLVSFYNNEISEKSEIFDDQFSVERPDGSNFTLKIRSTKLEDSAMYFCASSEARGNTEAFFGQGTRLTVV.

The chain carries TRBV4-1 and TRBJ1-1, with D maybe TRBD1 (6 bases). The CDR3 is made up of 13 amino acids. The ends were cut back, 0 bases at V and 10 bases at J, with 12 bases in the middle. Germline assignment: CDR1 MGHRA and CDR2 YSYEKL. The CDR3 loop is CASSQDQGLGAFF. The DNA of the CDR3 is TGCGCCAGCAGCCAAGATCAGGGGCTAGGAGCTTTCTTT.